One and the same sample provided the 10 T cell receptor beta chains below, sequenced in a study of cytomegalovirus exposure and HLA in healthy donors. The study ran its PCR with 60 Vbeta and 13 Jbeta primers. Here immunoSEQ multiplex PCR was the method, and the copy in TCRdb shows in-frame clones only, minus some. The table records some 150,000 clones, about four fifths of them present only once. Sequencing was done on a sample of PBMCs. The receptors originated from a woman younger than 45 in good health and CMV-seropositive.

The chain has TRBV2 and TRBJ1-5; 8 bases align to TRBD1. V shed 3 bases, J shed 5 bases, and the junction held 6 bases outside the gene matches. Looked up from germline, CDR1 is SNHLY and CDR2 is FYNNEI. CDR3 size: 15 residues. CDR3 DNA sequence: TGTGCCAGCAGTGAGCTACAGGGGGGTGATCAGCCCCAGCATTTT. Protein: CASSELQGGDQPQHF.

This clone has only a few counts. The chain uses TRBV7-9 and TRBJ1-5; TRBD1 agrees at 12 bases. The ends lost 1 base at V and 9 bases at J; junction bases unmatched: 7. The CDR3 extends over 16 amino acids. Germline assignment: CDR1 SEHNR and CDR2 FQNEAQ (reference sequence). The CDR3 spells CASSLGGQGARGPQHF. CDR3 nucleotide sequence: TGTGCCAGCAGCTTAGGGGGACAGGGGGCGCGCGGGCCCCAGCATTTT.

V gene TRBV5-1 combines with J gene TRBJ2-3; 8 bases align to TRBD2. CDR1 and CDR2 from the germline V gene are SGHRS and YFSETQ. With V trimmed by 7 bases and J by 6 bases, 10 bases remained unmatched. There are 14 residues in the CDR3. The CDR3 loop is CASRLGRVLDTQYF. The DNA for the CDR3 is TGCGCCAGCCGCCTCGGGAGGGTCCTCGATACGCAGTATTTT.

The rearrangement links TRBV19 to TRBJ1-4, with 7 bases aligning to TRBD1. With V trimmed by 6 bases and J by 5 bases, 6 bases remained unmatched. The CDR3 loop spans 14 amino acids. Germline V gene sequence: CDR1 LNHDA, CDR2 SQIVND (reference sequence). CDR3 amino acids: CASRTPDRNEKLFF. CDR3 DNA sequence: TGTGCCAGTAGAACCCCGGACAGGAATGAAAAACTGTTTTTT. The full variable domain, rest sourced from reference TRBV19 and TRBJ1-4, is DGGITQSPKYLFRKEGQNVTLSCEQNLNHDAMYWYRQDPGQGLRLIYYSQIVNDFQKGDIAEGYSVSREKKESFPLTVTSAQKNPTAFYLCASRTPDRNEKLFFGSGTQLSVL.

This clone appeared a single time. The chain employs TRBV11-2 and TRBJ1-1; D is unresolved. The CDR3 is 16 residues long. The germline gives CDR1 SGHAT, CDR2 FQNNGV. The germline V and J ends were trimmed by 1 base and 3 bases, with 15 bases remaining between them. The CDR3 protein is CASSLVIRGLDTEAFF. Here the CDR3 DNA reads TGTGCCAGCAGCTTAGTCATTCGGGGATTGGACACTGAAGCTTTCTTT.

The V gene is TRBV14, the J gene TRBJ1-4; 7 bases line up with TRBD1. CDR1 is SGHDN, CDR2 FVKESK, per germline. CDR3 length: 14 amino acids. The ends lost 4 bases at V and 5 bases at J; junction bases unmatched: 4. As DNA, the CDR3 is TGTGCCAGCAGCCTGGGGACAGACAATGAAAAACTGTTTTTT. It codes for CASSLGTDNEKLFF.

This rearrangement joins TRBV27 to TRBJ2-6; TRBD1 might be the D (6 bases). The CDR3 spans 16 residues. The V gene lost 2 bases and the J gene lost 2 bases, with 10 bases spanning the gap. CDR1 and CDR2 from the germline V gene are MNHEY and SMNVEV (reference sequence). The CDR3 is CASSLTAGAGANVLTF. The CDR3 DNA is TGTGCCAGCAGTTTAACCGCAGGGGCTGGGGCCAACGTCCTGACTTTC.

The chain employs TRBV2 and TRBJ2-3, with 9 nucleotides matching TRBD2. Germline CDR1 is SNHLY and CDR2 is FYNNEI. V shed 7 bases and J 2 bases; nucleotides not matched to a gene: 13. The CDR3 covers 17 residues. In DNA form, the CDR3 reads TGTGCCAGCATTTTCTTCGCTAGCGGGGAAAACACAGATACGCAGTATTTT. Its translation is CASIFFASGENTDTQYF.

V is TRBV19 and J is TRBJ2-7, with D unclear. The CDR3 contains 14 residues. V gave up 8 bases and J gave up 5 bases, with 19 bases separating them. The germline CDR1 and CDR2 sequences are LNHDA and SQIVND (reference sequence). CDR3 DNA sequence: TGTGCCAGTGCAATTGACGAGGTCGTCAACGAGCAGTACTTC. This translates into CASAIDEVVNEQYF.

The rearrangement uses TRBV21-1 and TRBJ2-7; the table's D call of TRBD2 was not tested on the DNA. TRBV21-1 is given as a pseudogene. The CDR3 loop spans 13 amino acids. The DNA of the CDR3 is TGTGCCAGCAGCAAAGCGAGGGTAGCGGGGGTTTTCTTC. It encodes CASSKARVAGVFF.